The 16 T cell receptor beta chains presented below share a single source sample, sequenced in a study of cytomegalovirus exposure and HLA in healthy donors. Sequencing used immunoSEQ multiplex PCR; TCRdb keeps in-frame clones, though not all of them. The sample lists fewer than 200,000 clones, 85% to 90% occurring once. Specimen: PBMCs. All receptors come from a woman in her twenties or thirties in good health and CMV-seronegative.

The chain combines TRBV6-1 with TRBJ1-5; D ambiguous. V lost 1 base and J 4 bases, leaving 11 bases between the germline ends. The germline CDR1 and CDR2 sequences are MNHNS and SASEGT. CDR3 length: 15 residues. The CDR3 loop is CASSEDLVRNQPQHF. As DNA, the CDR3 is TGTGCCAGCAGTGAAGATTTAGTCAGGAATCAGCCCCAGCATTTT.

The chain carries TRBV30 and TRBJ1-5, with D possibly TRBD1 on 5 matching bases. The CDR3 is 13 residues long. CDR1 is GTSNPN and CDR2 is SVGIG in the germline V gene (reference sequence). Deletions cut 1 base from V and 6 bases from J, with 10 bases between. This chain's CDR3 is CAWSGGGSQPQHF. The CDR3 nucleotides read TGTGCCTGGAGTGGGGGGGGGTCTCAGCCCCAGCATTTT.

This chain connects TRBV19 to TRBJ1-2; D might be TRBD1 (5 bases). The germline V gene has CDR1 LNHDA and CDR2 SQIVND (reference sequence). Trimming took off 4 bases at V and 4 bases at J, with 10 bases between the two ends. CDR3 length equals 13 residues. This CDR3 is CASSRGEIYGYTF. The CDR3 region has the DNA TGTGCCAGTAGTAGGGGGGAAATCTATGGCTACACCTTC. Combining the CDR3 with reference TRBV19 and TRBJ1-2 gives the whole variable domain DGGITQSPKYLFRKEGQNVTLSCEQNLNHDAMYWYRQDPGQGLRLIYYSQIVNDFQKGDIAEGYSVSREKKESFPLTVTSAQKNPTAFYLCASSRGEIYGYTFGSGTRLTVV.

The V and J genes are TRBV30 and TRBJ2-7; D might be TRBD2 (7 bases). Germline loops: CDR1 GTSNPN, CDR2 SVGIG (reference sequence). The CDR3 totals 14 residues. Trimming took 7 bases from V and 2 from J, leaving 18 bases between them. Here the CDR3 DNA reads TGTGCCTCCACCTGGAGGGGGGGCCCCTACGAGCAGTACTTC. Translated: CASTWRGGPYEQYF.

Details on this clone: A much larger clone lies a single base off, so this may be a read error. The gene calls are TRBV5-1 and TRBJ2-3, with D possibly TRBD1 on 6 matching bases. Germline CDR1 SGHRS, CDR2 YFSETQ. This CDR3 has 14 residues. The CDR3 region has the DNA TGCGCCAGCAGAAGGGGGATGTGGACAGATATGCAGTATTTT. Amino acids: CASRRGMWTDMQYF.

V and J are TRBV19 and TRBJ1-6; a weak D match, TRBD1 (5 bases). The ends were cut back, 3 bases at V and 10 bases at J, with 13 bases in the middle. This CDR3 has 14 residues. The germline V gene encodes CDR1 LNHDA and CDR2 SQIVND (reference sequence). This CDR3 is CASSIDSNESPLHF. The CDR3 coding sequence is TGTGCCAGTAGTATTGACAGTAATGAATCACCCCTCCACTTT.

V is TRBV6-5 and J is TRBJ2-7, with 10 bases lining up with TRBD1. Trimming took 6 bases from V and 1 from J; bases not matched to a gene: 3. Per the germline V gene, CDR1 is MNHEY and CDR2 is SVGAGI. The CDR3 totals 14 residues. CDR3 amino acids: CASRGTGESYEQYF. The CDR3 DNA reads TGTGCCAGCAGAGGGACAGGGGAGTCCTACGAGCAGTACTTC.

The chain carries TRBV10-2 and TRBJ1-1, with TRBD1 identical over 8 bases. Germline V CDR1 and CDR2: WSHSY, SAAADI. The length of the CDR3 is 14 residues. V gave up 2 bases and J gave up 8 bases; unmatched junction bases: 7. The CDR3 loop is CASSEPATGDEAFF. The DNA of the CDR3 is TGCGCCAGCAGTGAGCCTGCGACAGGGGACGAAGCTTTCTTT.

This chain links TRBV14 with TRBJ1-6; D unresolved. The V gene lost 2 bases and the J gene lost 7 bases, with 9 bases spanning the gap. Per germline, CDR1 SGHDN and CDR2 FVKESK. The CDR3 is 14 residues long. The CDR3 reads CASSQNSGNSPLHF. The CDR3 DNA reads TGTGCCAGCAGCCAAAATTCAGGAAATTCACCCCTCCACTTT.

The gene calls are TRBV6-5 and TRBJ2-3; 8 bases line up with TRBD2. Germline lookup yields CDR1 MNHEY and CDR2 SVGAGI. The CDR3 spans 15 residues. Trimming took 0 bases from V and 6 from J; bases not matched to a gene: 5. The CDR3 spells CASSYSSGVMDTQYF. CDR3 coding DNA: TGTGCCAGCAGTTACTCTAGCGGGGTAATGGATACGCAGTATTTT.

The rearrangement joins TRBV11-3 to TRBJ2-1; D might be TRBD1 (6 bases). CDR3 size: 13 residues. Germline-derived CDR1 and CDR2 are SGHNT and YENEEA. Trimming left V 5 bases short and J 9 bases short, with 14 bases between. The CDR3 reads CASSRDSRGEQFF. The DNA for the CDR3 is TGTGCCAGCAGCCGGGATTCCAGGGGTGAGCAGTTCTTC.

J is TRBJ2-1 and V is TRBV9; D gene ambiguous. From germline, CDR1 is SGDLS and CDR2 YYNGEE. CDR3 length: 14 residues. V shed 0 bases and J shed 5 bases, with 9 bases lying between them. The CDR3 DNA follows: TGTGCCAGCAGCGTAGCGGCTAGAAACAATGAGCAGTTCTTC. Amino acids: CASSVAARNNEQFF. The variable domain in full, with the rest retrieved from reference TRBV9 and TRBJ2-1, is DSGVTQTPKHLITATGQRVTLRCSPRSGDLSVYWYQQSLDQGLQFLIQYYNGEERAKGNILERFSAQQFPDLHSELNLSSLELGDSALYFCASSVAARNNEQFFGPGTRLTVL.

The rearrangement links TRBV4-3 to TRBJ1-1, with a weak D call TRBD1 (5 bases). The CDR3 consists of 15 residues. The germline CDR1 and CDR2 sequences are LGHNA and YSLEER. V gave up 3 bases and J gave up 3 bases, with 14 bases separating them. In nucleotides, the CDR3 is TGCGCCAGCAGCCAGGATGAAGACAGCTACACTGAAGCTTTCTTT. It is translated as CASSQDEDSYTEAFF.

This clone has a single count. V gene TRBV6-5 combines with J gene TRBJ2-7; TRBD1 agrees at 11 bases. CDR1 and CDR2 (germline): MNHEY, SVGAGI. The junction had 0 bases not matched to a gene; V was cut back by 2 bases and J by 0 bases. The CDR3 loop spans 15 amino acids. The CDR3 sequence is CASSYGQGASYEQYF. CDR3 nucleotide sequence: TGTGCCAGCAGTTACGGACAGGGGGCCTCCTACGAGCAGTACTTC.

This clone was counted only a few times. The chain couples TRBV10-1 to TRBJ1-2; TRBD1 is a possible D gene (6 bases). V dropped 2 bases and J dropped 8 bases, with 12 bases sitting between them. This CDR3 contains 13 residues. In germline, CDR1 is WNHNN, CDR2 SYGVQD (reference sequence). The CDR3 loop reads CASSEDRQRGYTF. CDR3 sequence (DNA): TGCGCCAGCAGTGAGGACAGGCAACGGGGCTACACCTTC.

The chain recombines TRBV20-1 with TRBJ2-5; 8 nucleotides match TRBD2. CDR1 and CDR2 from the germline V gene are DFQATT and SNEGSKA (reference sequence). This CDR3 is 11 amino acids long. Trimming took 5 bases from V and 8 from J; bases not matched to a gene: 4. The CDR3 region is CSASGGPTQYF. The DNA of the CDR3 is TGCAGTGCTTCGGGGGGGCCCACCCAGTACTTC.